These 4 T cell receptor beta chains originate from one sample sequenced in a study of spatial heterogeneity in lung cancer. What these receptors recognize is not known. The sample's time point: sample taken at primary tumor resection. TCRdb re-called the 5' RACE reads with MiXCR, one entry per CDR3 protein. The sample holds just over 8,000 distinct CDR3 sequences, around 10% seen once. Overall study results and limits: Tumor mutation count correlated with how many alpha and beta TCRs expanded intratumorally.

Specimen: lung tumor tissue, collected at surgery. These receptors were collected from a male donor with early-stage non-small cell lung cancer.

This clonotype showed up many times. The rearrangement joins TRBV5-1 to TRBJ1-1, with D possibly being TRBD1 (6 bases). The germline V gene encodes CDR1 SGHRS and CDR2 YFSETQ. With 1 base removed from V and 8 bases from J, the gap between germline ends came to 15 bases. CDR3 length: 14 amino acids. The DNA of the CDR3 is TGCGCCAGCAGCTTGTCCACCGGGACATCCGAAGCTTTCTTT. Translated: CASSLSTGTSEAFF. The entire variable domain, with the rest obtained from reference TRBV5-1 and TRBJ1-1, is as follows: KAGVTQTPRYLIKTRGQQVTLSCSPISGHRSVSWYQQTPGQGLQFLFEYFSETQRNKGNFPGRFSGRQFSNSRSEMNVSTLELGDSALYLCASSLSTGTSEAFFGQGTRLTVV.

By sample share, this clonotype is large. This rearrangement joins TRBV13 to TRBJ1-3; D gene unclear. Trimming took off 5 bases at V and 2 bases at J, with 7 bases between the two ends. From germline, CDR1 is PRHDT and CDR2 FYEKMQ (reference sequence). The CDR3 runs to 13 residues. The CDR3 sequence: CASSQGPGNTIYF. CDR3 DNA: TGTGCCAGCAGCCAAGGACCTGGAAACACCATATATTTT. Combining the CDR3 with reference TRBV13 and TRBJ1-3 gives the whole variable domain AAGVIQSPRHLIKEKRETATLKCYPIPRHDTVYWYQQGPGQDPQFLISFYEKMQSDKGSIPDRFSAQQFSDYHSELNMSSLELGDSALYFCASSQGPGNTIYFGEGSWLTVV.

This clonotype was recorded at least ten times. The chain uses TRBV4-1 and TRBJ1-1; D remains unclear. The V and J ends lost 0 bases and 6 bases respectively, with 11 bases between them. CDR3 length equals 14 residues. Germline V CDR1 and CDR2: MGHRA, YSYEKL. The CDR3 protein is CASSQDSSVSEAFF. The CDR3 nucleotides are TGCGCCAGCAGCCAAGATAGTTCAGTATCTGAAGCTTTCTTT.

This clonotype is deemed medium-sized. In nucleotides, the CDR3 is TGTGCCAGCAGTGGGACCTCTGAAGCTTTCTTT. Translation: CASSGTSEAFF. The chain couples TRBV25-1 to TRBJ1-1; no clear D gene. This CDR3 contains 11 residues. CDR1 and CDR2 from the germline V gene are MGHDK and SYGVNS. V gave up 4 bases and J gave up 6 bases, with 6 bases separating them. Together with reference TRBV25-1 and TRBJ1-1, the CDR3 gives the full variable domain: EADIYQTPRYLVIGTGKKITLECSQTMGHDKMYWYQQDPGMELHLIHYSYGVNSTEKGDLSSESTVSRIRTEHFPLTLESARPSHTSQYLCASSGTSEAFFGQGTRLTVV.